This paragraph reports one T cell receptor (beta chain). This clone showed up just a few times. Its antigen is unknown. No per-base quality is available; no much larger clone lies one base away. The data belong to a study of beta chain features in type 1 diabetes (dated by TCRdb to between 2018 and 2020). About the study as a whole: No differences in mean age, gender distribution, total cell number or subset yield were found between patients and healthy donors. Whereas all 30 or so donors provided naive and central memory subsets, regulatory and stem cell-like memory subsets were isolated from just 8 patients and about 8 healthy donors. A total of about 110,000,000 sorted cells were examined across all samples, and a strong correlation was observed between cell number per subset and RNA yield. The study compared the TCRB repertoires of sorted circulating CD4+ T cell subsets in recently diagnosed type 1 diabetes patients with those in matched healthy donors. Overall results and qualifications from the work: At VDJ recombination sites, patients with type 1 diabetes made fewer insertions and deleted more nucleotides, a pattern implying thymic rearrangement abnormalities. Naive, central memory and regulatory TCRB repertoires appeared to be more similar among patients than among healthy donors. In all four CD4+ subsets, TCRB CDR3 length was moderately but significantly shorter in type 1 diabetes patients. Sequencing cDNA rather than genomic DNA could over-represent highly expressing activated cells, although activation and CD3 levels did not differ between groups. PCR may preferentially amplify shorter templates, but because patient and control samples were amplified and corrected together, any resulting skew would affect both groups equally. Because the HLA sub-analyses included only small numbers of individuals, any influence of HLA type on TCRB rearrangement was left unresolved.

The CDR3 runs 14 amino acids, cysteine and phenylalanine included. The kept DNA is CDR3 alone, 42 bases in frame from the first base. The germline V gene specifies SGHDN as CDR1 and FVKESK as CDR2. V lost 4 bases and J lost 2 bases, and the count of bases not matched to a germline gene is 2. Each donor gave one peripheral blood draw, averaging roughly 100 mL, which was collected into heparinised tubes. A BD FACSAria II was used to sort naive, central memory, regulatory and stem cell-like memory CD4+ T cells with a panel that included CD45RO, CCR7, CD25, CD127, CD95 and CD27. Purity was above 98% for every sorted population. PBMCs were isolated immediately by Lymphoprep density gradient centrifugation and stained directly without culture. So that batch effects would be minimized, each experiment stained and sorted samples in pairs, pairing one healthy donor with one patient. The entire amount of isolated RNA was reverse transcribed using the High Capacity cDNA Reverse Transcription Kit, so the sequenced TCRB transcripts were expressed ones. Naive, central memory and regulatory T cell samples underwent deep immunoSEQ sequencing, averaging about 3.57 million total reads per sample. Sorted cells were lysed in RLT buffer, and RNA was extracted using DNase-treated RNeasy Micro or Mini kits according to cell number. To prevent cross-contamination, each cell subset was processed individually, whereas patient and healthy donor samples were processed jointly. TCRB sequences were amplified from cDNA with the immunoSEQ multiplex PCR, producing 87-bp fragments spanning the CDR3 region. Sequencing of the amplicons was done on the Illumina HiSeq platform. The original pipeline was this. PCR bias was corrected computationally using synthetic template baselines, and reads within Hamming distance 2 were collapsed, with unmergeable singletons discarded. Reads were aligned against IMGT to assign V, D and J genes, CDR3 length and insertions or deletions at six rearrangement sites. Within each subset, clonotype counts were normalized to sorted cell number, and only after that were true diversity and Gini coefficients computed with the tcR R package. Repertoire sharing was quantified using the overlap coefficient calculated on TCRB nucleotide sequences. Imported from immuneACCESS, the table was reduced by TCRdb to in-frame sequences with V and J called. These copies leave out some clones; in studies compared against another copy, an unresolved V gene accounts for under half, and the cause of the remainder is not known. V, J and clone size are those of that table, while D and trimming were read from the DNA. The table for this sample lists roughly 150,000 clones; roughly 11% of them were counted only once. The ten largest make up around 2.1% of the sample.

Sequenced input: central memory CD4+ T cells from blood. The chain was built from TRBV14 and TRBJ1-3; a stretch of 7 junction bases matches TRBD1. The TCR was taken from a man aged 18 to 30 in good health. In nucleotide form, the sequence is TGTGCCAGCAGCCGAGGGGGCACTGGAAACACCATATATTTT. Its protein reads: CASSRGGTGNTIYF. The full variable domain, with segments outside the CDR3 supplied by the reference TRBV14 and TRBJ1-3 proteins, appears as EAGVTQFPSHSVIEKGQTVTLRCDPISGHDNLYWYRRVMGKEIKFLLHFVKESKQDESGMPNNRFLAERTGGTYSTLKVQPAELEDSGVYFCASSRGGTGNTIYFGEGSWLTVV.